A selection of T cell receptor beta chains follows, all from one sample in a study of cytomegalovirus exposure and HLA in healthy donors. Sequenced by immunoSEQ multiplex PCR; TCRdb stores in-frame clones only, minus some. The table records 200,000 or so clones, roughly 80% of them present only once. Sequencing was performed on PBMCs. The receptors shown here come from a woman aged 18-30 years in good health and CMV-seronegative. Each CDR3 is given with its conserved first and last residue. The D gene is left open where the match is weak. The size entry is marked missing in some rows and otherwise reads once, few, many or a size class.

CDR3: CASRVRGQGGNTIYF
DNA: TGTGCCAGCAGAGTGAGAGGACAGGGTGGAAACACCATATATTTT
size: NA
D: TRBD1
V: TRBV6-5
J: TRBJ1-3

CDR3: CASTYLGTGGYEQYF
DNA: TGTGCCAGCACTTATCTAGGGACAGGGGGGTACGAGCAGTACTTC
size: NA
D: TRBD1
V: TRBV28
J: TRBJ2-7

CDR3: CASRRTGLNEQFF
DNA: TGTGCCAGCAGACGTACAGGGCTCAATGAGCAGTTCTTC
size: NA
D: NA
V: TRBV27
J: TRBJ2-1

CDR3: CASSLSLAGGFNEQYF
DNA: TGTGCCAGCAGCCTATCGCTAGCGGGAGGTTTCAACGAGCAGTACTTC
size: few
D: TRBD2
V: TRBV28
J: TRBJ2-7

CDR3: CSVELAGEEGTQYF
DNA: TGCAGCGTTGAACTAGCGGGAGAGGAGGGTACGCAGTATTTT
size: NA
D: TRBD2
V: TRBV29-1
J: TRBJ2-3

CDR3: CASSSGLAGREQFF
DNA: TGCGCCAGCAGCTCGGGACTAGCGGGGAGAGAGCAGTTCTTC
size: few
D: TRBD2
V: TRBV5-1
J: TRBJ2-1

CDR3: CASSLWADMVGAFF
DNA: TGTGCCAGCAGTTTATGGGCCGACATGGTTGGAGCTTTCTTT
size: NA
D: NA
V: TRBV27
J: TRBJ1-1

CDR3: CASKNGVFETQYF
DNA: TGTGCCAGCAAGAATGGAGTATTTGAGACCCAGTACTTC
size: NA
D: NA
V: TRBV28
J: TRBJ2-5

CDR3: CASSLGDSSTDTQYF
DNA: TGTGCCAGCAGCTTGGGGGACTCTAGCACAGATACGCAGTATTTT
size: few
D: NA
V: TRBV5-8
J: TRBJ2-3

CDR3: CASSVTAYSNQPQHF
DNA: TGTGCCAGCAGTGTGACAGCTTATAGCAATCAGCCCCAGCATTTT
size: NA
D: NA
V: TRBV6-1
J: TRBJ1-5

CDR3: CASCRTWPYNEQFF
DNA: TGTGCCAGCTGCCGGACATGGCCCTACAATGAGCAGTTCTTC
size: once
D: NA
V: TRBV2
J: TRBJ2-1

CDR3: CASSLHRVSSGVTDTQYF
DNA: TGTGCCAGCAGCTTACATAGAGTTTCTAGCGGGGTCACAGATACGCAGTATTTT
size: NA
D: TRBD2
V: TRBV7-7
J: TRBJ2-3

CDR3: CASGGLQGVYGYTF
DNA: TGTGCCAGCGGGGGACTACAGGGAGTCTATGGCTACACCTTC
size: NA
D: NA
V: TRBV27
J: TRBJ1-2

CDR3: CASSSRGQGAYGYTF
DNA: TGTGCCAGCAGCTCACGGGGACAGGGGGCTTATGGCTACACCTTC
size: NA
D: TRBD1
V: TRBV7-2
J: TRBJ1-2

CDR3: CASSEQGTGNTIYF
DNA: TGCGCCAGCAGCGAGCAGGGGACTGGAAACACCATATATTTT
size: NA
D: NA
V: TRBV5-1
J: TRBJ1-3